The 16 T cell receptor beta chains presented below share a single source sample, sequenced in a study of cytomegalovirus exposure and HLA in healthy donors. The PCR was carried out with 60 Vbeta primers and 13 Jbeta primers. Generated by immunoSEQ multiplex PCR, the TCRdb table keeps only in-frame clones and is missing some. The sample has around 120,000 clones, 75% to 85% seen once. Sequences were obtained from PBMCs. These receptors originate from a male donor in good health and CMV-seronegative.

This chain uses TRBV6-5 with TRBJ1-4, with 10 nucleotides matching TRBD1. V trimming: 5 bases; J trimming: 8 bases; junction bases outside the gene matches: 5. This CDR3 has 14 amino acids. The germline gives CDR1 MNHEY, CDR2 SVGAGI. The chain's CDR3 is CASSRQGAQEKLFF. CDR3 DNA: TGTGCCAGCAGTCGACAGGGGGCACAGGAAAAACTGTTTTTT.

This clone is a singleton in its sample. V gene TRBV27 combines with J gene TRBJ2-5, with 9 bases identical to TRBD1. The assigned J gene may be wrong: the sequence end matches TRBJ2-7 better. This CDR3 region has 13 residues. Germline V lookup: CDR1 MNHEY, CDR2 SMNVEV (reference sequence). The CDR3 sequence is CASRTGGTYEQYF. The DNA for the CDR3 is TGTGCCAGCAGGACAGGGGGGACCTACGAGCAGTACTTC.

The V gene is TRBV7-4, the J gene TRBJ1-2; 9 bases match TRBD1. V lost 5 bases to trimming and J lost 0 bases; unmatched junction nucleotides: 7. The germline V gene encodes CDR1 SGHVT and CDR2 SQSDAQ. This CDR3 region has 16 residues. The CDR3 loop reads CASSGRTGVANYGYTF. DNA for the CDR3: TGTGCCAGCAGCGGTAGGACAGGGGTTGCTAACTATGGCTACACCTTC.

The chain employs TRBV11-2 and TRBJ2-7; the D gene is possibly TRBD1 (5 bases). The germline gives CDR1 SGHAT, CDR2 FQNNGV. V was shortened by 5 bases and J by 3 bases, with 11 bases between the two germline ends. The CDR3 covers 13 residues. The CDR3 region is CASSPGHLYEQYF. DNA for the CDR3: TGTGCCAGCAGCCCAGGACATCTCTACGAGCAGTACTTC.

This clone appeared once. The rearrangement uses TRBV12-5 and TRBJ2-3; tentatively, D is TRBD2 (6 bases). CDR3 length: 16 residues. Trimming removed 0 bases from V and 6 bases from J, with 16 bases in between. Germline-derived CDR1 and CDR2 are LGHNT and FRNRAP. DNA for the CDR3: TGTGCTAGTGGTTTGGTTCGCGGGATTAGTGGGGATACGCAGTATTTT. This sequence encodes CASGLVRGISGDTQYF. Supplemented by reference TRBV12-5 and TRBJ2-3, the full variable domain reads DARVTQTPRHKVTEMGQEVTMRCQPILGHNTVFWYRQTMMQGLELLAYFRNRAPLDDSGMPKDRFSAEMPDATLATLKIQPSEPRDSAVYFCASGLVRGISGDTQYFGPGTRLTVL.

The rearrangement joins TRBV25-1 to TRBJ2-7; TRBD1 aligns across 11 bases. Losses at the gene ends were 8 bases for V and 2 bases for J; bases not matched to a gene: 14. The CDR3 is made up of 17 amino acids. The germline CDR1 and CDR2 sequences are MGHDK and SYGVNS. Written as DNA, the CDR3 is TGTGCCAGCCGGGGACAGGGGGAAAGTGAGAGGACCTACGAGCAGTACTTC. Translation: CASRGQGESERTYEQYF.

The rearrangement uses TRBV7-3 and TRBJ2-7, with TRBD1 as a possible D gene (5 bases). Trimming pared 1 base from V and 0 bases from J, leaving 10 bases between. Germline V CDR1 and CDR2: SGHTA, FQGTGA. This CDR3 spans 15 amino acids. CDR3 amino acids: CASSLIRESSYEQYF. Here the CDR3 DNA reads TGTGCCAGCAGCTTAATCAGGGAAAGCTCCTACGAGCAGTACTTC.

V is TRBV19 and J is TRBJ1-1, with no clear D. The CDR3 totals 15 residues. The ends were cut back, 10 bases at V and 1 base at J, with 19 bases in the middle. Germline-derived CDR1 and CDR2 are LNHDA and SQIVND (reference sequence). The CDR3 DNA reads as TGTGCCACCATGGGGTGGGGAGGCCCGAACACTGAAGCTTTCTTT. Translation gives CATMGWGGPNTEAFF.

The chain is built from TRBV18 and TRBJ2-5; D is uncertain. Between the trimmed V and J ends, which lost 6 bases and 4 bases, there was a span of 12 bases. The CDR3 contains 13 residues. Germline-derived CDR1 and CDR2 are KGHSH and LQKENI. The CDR3 sequence is CASSLTALETQYF. DNA of the CDR3: TGTGCCAGCTCCCTCACTGCCCTAGAGACCCAGTACTTC. Full variable domain (remainder filled in from reference TRBV18 and TRBJ2-5): NAGVMQNPRHLVRRRGQEARLRCSPMKGHSHVYWYRQLPEEGLKFMVYLQKENIIDESGMPKERFSAEFPKEGPSILRIQQVVRGDSAAYFCASSLTALETQYFGPGTRLLVL.

The V gene is TRBV2, the J gene TRBJ1-1; D gene unclear. The germline V gene encodes CDR1 SNHLY and CDR2 FYNNEI. V was trimmed by 2 bases and J by 10 bases, leaving 20 bases between them. This CDR3 is 15 amino acids long. DNA of the CDR3: TGTGCCAGCAGTGAACGTCGAAATATTAGGGAGGGAGCTTTCTTT. Translation gives CASSERRNIREGAFF.

Comments on this clone: The junction differs from germline at one of its ends, possibly a read error. V is TRBV7-9 and J is TRBJ2-2; TRBD2 might be the D (6 bases). From germline, CDR1 is SEHNR and CDR2 FQNEAQ (reference sequence). This CDR3 has 16 amino acids. Here the CDR3 DNA reads TGTTCCAGCAGCTTAGATGTCGGGAGCGGAGTCGGGGAGCTGTTTTTT. As protein: CSSSLDVGSGVGELFF.

This clone has just a few counts. This sequence joins TRBV6-1 and TRBJ2-1; D may be TRBD2 (6 bases). Deletions cut 0 bases from V and 10 bases from J, with 13 bases between. The CDR3 extends over 14 amino acids. The germline V gene encodes CDR1 MNHNS and CDR2 SASEGT. CDR3 coding DNA: TGTGCCAGCAGTGAAGCCACCCGTCGGGGGGAGCAGTTCTTC. Its protein product is CASSEATRRGEQFF.

CDR3 region: CASSQETGLTNEKLFF. For the CDR3, the DNA is TGTGCCAGCAGCCAAGAAACAGGGCTCACCAATGAAAAACTGTTTTTT. This sequence joins TRBV4-2 and TRBJ1-4, with TRBD1 as a possible D gene (6 bases). V dropped 0 bases and J dropped 5 bases, with 13 bases sitting between them. Germline CDR1 LGHNA, CDR2 YNFKEQ. This CDR3 is 16 amino acids long.

This clone has just one count. The chain combines TRBV27 with TRBJ1-2, with 7 bases matching TRBD1. The CDR3 loop spans 15 amino acids. V shed 5 bases and J 2 bases; nucleotides not matched to a gene: 8. Germline V CDR1 and CDR2: MNHEY, SMNVEV (reference sequence). The CDR3 DNA is TGTGCCAGCAGTCCTTGGGACAGAAAAAACTATGGCTACACCTTC. It encodes CASSPWDRKNYGYTF.

In this sample, this clone turned up once. The rearrangement uses TRBV5-6 and TRBJ2-7; 8 nucleotides line up with TRBD2. CDR3 size: 14 residues. The germline V gene encodes CDR1 SGHDT and CDR2 YYEEEE. V gave up 0 bases and J gave up 3 bases; unmatched junction bases: 2. The CDR3 spells CASSLEGTSYEQYF. The CDR3 nucleotides are TGTGCCAGCAGCTTGGAGGGGACTAGCTACGAGCAGTACTTC.

In its sample, this clone was seen a few times. V usage is TRBV4-1 and J usage is TRBJ1-5; D is perhaps TRBD1 (5 bases). Deletions cut 6 bases from V and 2 bases from J, with 14 bases between. Germline-derived CDR1 and CDR2 are MGHRA and YSYEKL. The CDR3 covers 15 residues. CDR3 nucleotides: TGCGCCAGCAGTCCCGGGGGAGGGCGCAATCAGCCCCAGCATTTT. Translation: CASSPGGGRNQPQHF.